The entry that follows covers one T cell receptor (beta chain) sequence. Its specificity is not known. This sample stems from a study of regulatory dendritic cells for organ transplantation. Study-wide points: Naive CD4+ and CD8+ repertoires were highly diverse; memory CD8+ was most oligoclonal.

V shed 4 bases, J shed 6 bases, and the junction held 6 bases outside the gene matches. This CDR3 has 13 amino acids. Germline CDR1 is SQVTM and CDR2 is ANQGSEA. Only in-frame clones appear in the TCRdb table, and some are missing; sequencing was by immunoSEQ multiplex PCR. The sample yields 20,000 to 25,000 clones, 60% to 80% seen once. Source material: memory CD4+ T cells from blood. Subset reported: CD45RO+ memory T cells. This receptor was obtained from a human donor in good health. V and J are TRBV29-1 and TRBJ2-7; 10 bases match TRBD2. The CDR3 is CSVGERGGLEQYF. The CDR3 DNA reads TGCAGCGTTGGGGAGCGGGGGGGCCTCGAGCAGTACTTC.